This passage covers 16 T cell receptor beta chains from one sample sequenced in a study of human T cells and chemical hapten exposure. MiXCR, run by TCRdb on the RACE reads, gives a single entry per CDR3 protein. The sample carries tens of thousands of distinct CDR3 sequences, around 6% recorded once. Time point: patch test 3, about 24 weeks after DPC sensitization. Indicated treatment: therapeutic diphenylcyclopropenone sensitization with weekly scalp DPC. This specimen was whole blood, taken in connection with sensitization to the hapten diphenylcyclopropenone (DPC). These receptors all come from a young man with alopecia areata. Some clones in this sample may be carry-over from other donors' samples.

V and J are TRBV15 and TRBJ2-2; 7 nucleotides agree with TRBD1. Germline V lookup: CDR1 LNHNV, CDR2 YYDKDF (reference sequence). The CDR3 extends over 15 amino acids. Unmatched junction bases numbered 5, after V lost 3 bases and J lost 4 bases. The CDR3 DNA reads TGTGCCACCAGCAGCGACAGGGTCCTCACCGGGGAGCTGTTTTTT. Translating gives CATSSDRVLTGELFF.

This clonotype showed up many times. The chain uses TRBV12-3 or TRBV12-4 and TRBJ1-1; no clear D. CDR3 length: 20 residues. V lost 1 base, J lost 5 bases, and 29 bases lay in between. The CDR3, as DNA: TGTGCCAGCAGTTTAGGCCCCTTGAGTTTAGGCCCCTTGAGTCCAACTGAAGCTTTCTTT. It encodes CASSLGPLSLGPLSPTEAFF.

This clonotype came up many times. The genes are TRBV7-9 and TRBJ1-4; D remains ambiguous. Germline loops: CDR1 SEHNR, CDR2 FQNEAQ (reference sequence). V was trimmed by 7 bases and J by 8 bases, leaving 17 bases between them. This CDR3 comprises 14 residues. The CDR3 is CASIAQDPVEKLFF. The CDR3 bases are TGTGCCAGCATTGCGCAGGATCCTGTGGAAAAACTGTTTTTT.

This clonotype was observed many times. The chain has TRBV19 and TRBJ1-6; no firm D call. From germline, CDR1 is LNHDA and CDR2 SQIVND (reference sequence). The V and J ends lost 7 bases and 4 bases respectively, with 8 bases between them. The CDR3 spans 13 residues. The CDR3 DNA follows: TGTGCCAGTAAAGGGCAGTATAATTCACCCCTCCACTTT. This sequence encodes CASKGQYNSPLHF.

This clonotype appeared many times. This chain uses TRBV27 with TRBJ2-2; D remains ambiguous. Germline-derived CDR1 and CDR2 are MNHEY and SMNVEV (reference sequence). The CDR3 is 13 residues long. V shed 4 bases and J shed 8 bases, with 11 bases lying between them. CDR3 sequence reads: CASSSLNLGELFF. CDR3 nucleotides: TGTGCCAGCAGTTCCCTCAATCTTGGGGAGCTGTTTTTT.

Of note for this clonotype: Without the conserved terminal phenylalanine or tryptophan, this CDR3 likely stems from a read error. This chain links TRBV20-1 with TRBJ2-3; the match to TRBD2 covers 8 bases. The CDR3 length is 14 residues. With 5 bases clipped from V and 6 bases from J, the junction kept 10 bases outside the gene matches. The germline gives CDR1 DFQATT, CDR2 SNEGSKA (reference sequence). DNA of the CDR3: TGCAGTGCTGGAGTGCGGGGGGCCAGCGATACGCAGTATTCT. It codes for CSAGVRGASDTQYS.

This clonotype was found many times. This chain connects TRBV29-1 to TRBJ2-5, with 10 bases lining up with TRBD2. The CDR3 consists of 13 residues. Germline lookup yields CDR1 SQVTM and CDR2 ANQGSEA. V lost 7 bases to trimming and J lost 2 bases; unmatched junction nucleotides: 4. CDR3 residues: CSASGRAQETQYF. DNA of the CDR3: TGCAGCGCGAGCGGGAGGGCTCAAGAGACCCAGTACTTC.

This clonotype has at least ten counts. The chain couples TRBV24-1 to TRBJ2-1, with TRBD2 identical over 16 bases. Germline assignment: CDR1 KGHDR and CDR2 SFDVKD. This CDR3 contains 19 residues. V gave up 5 bases and J gave up 0 bases; unmatched junction bases: 6. CDR3 DNA sequence: TGTGCCACCAGTGGCCCGGGACTAGCGGGGGGGAGCTCCTACAATGAGCAGTTCTTC. This codes for CATSGPGLAGGSSYNEQFF.

The J gene is TRBJ2-3, the V gene TRBV29-1; D is perhaps TRBD2 (5 bases). This CDR3 comprises 14 residues. V dropped 3 bases and J dropped 2 bases, with 12 bases sitting between them. In germline, CDR1 is SQVTM, CDR2 ANQGSEA. DNA of the CDR3: TGCAGCGTTGAGGTGGGGAGTTACACAGATACGCAGTATTTT. Residues: CSVEVGSYTDTQYF.

This clonotype showed up many times. The chain employs TRBV20-1 and TRBJ1-6, with D possibly TRBD1 on 5 matching bases. V lost 2 bases to trimming and J lost 2 bases, with 19 bases between them. The CDR3 is 18 residues long. Germline V gene data show CDR1 as DFQATT and CDR2 as SNEGSKA (reference sequence). CDR3 sequence reads: CSARQGDVTQPYNSPLHF. The CDR3 bases are TGCAGTGCTAGACAGGGTGACGTTACACAACCCTATAATTCACCCCTCCACTTT.

There are many counts of this clonotype. V usage is TRBV7-9 and J usage is TRBJ2-2, with TRBD2 matching 7 bases. V shed 5 bases, J shed 1 base, and the junction held 1 base outside the gene matches. The CDR3 is 14 amino acids. Germline V gene sequence: CDR1 SEHNR, CDR2 FQNEAQ (reference sequence). CDR3 sequence (DNA): TGTGCCAGCAGCAGGGAGGGGAACACCGGGGAGCTGTTTTTT. Translation: CASSREGNTGELFF.

This clonotype was observed many times. The chain has TRBV5-1 and TRBJ1-1; no firm D call. Germline CDR1 reads SGHRS; CDR2 reads YFSETQ. Trimming left V 2 bases short and J 1 base short, with 6 bases between. The length of the CDR3 is 13 residues. CDR3 in amino acids: CASSFDWNTEAFF. As DNA, the CDR3 is TGCGCCAGCAGCTTTGACTGGAACACTGAAGCTTTCTTT.

This clonotype was seen repeatedly, ten times or more. The chain recombines TRBV4-1 with TRBJ2-3; the D gene is possibly TRBD1 (5 bases). The CDR3 totals 14 residues. The germline gives CDR1 MGHRA, CDR2 YSYEKL. Between the trimmed V and J ends, which lost 3 bases and 5 bases, there was a span of 12 bases. The CDR3 nucleotides read TGCGCCAGCAGCCAGGGGCTTGGTGGAGATACGCAGTATTTT. It is translated as CASSQGLGGDTQYF.

The sample holds many counts of this clonotype. The CDR3 DNA sequence: TGTGCCAGCAGTTCAGCAGATAGCAATCAGCCCCAGCATTTT. It yields the protein CASSSADSNQPQHF. The V call is TRBV12-3 or TRBV12-4, the J call TRBJ1-5; no definite D call. This CDR3 has 14 residues. V was cut by 4 bases and J by 0 bases, with 7 bases left in between.

V and J are TRBV6-6 and TRBJ1-1, with D perhaps TRBD1 (5 bases). V was trimmed by 7 bases and J by 5 bases, leaving 14 bases between them. The CDR3 is 13 residues long. The germline V gene encodes CDR1 MNHNY and CDR2 SVGAGI (reference sequence). As DNA, the CDR3 is TGTGCCAGCACCGCCGGGGGAGTGACTGAAGCTTTCTTT. Translated, it gives CASTAGGVTEAFF.

Ten or more counts support this clonotype. V and J are TRBV27 and TRBJ1-4; the D is unclear. Deletions cut 5 bases from V and 7 bases from J, with 20 bases between. This CDR3 spans 16 amino acids. CDR1 is MNHEY and CDR2 is SMNVEV in the germline V gene (reference sequence). As DNA, the CDR3 is TGTGCCAGCAGTCAGGAAGCGACGGGGATAGGTGAAAAACTGTTTTTT. It translates to CASSQEATGIGEKLFF.